These T cell receptor beta chains were read from a single sample in a study of CD8+ T cells in alopecia areata. Some clones are missing from TCRdb's copy, which holds only in-frame ones; the method was immunoSEQ multiplex PCR. The sample carries over 85,000 clones, around 70% recorded once. Sample: CD8+ T cells sorted from blood, taken at approximately week 42, from a patient treated with tofacitinib. The receptors come from a human donor with alopecia areata. Both conserved end residues are part of each CDR3. The D gene is left open where the match is weak. Size values are once, few and many counts, or a class for expanded clones, and some rows have none.

J: TRBJ2-5
D: -
V: TRBV27
size: -
CDR3: CASSLFGTLETQYF
DNA: TGTGCCAGCAGTTTATTCGGGACCCTAGAGACCCAGTACTTC

J: TRBJ2-7
D: -
V: TRBV4-1
size: -
CDR3: CASSQVVLRSYEQYF
DNA: TGCGCCAGCAGCCAAGTGGTCCTTAGGAGCTACGAGCAGTACTTC

J: TRBJ2-1
D: -
V: TRBV10-1
size: medium-sized
CDR3: CASSVGGGVNEQFF
DNA: TGCGCCAGCAGTGTTGGAGGGGGAGTAAATGAGCAGTTCTTC

J: TRBJ2-3
D: -
V: TRBV13
size: -
CDR3: CASSFGPRVVTSTDTQYF
DNA: TGTGCCAGCAGCTTTGGACCCCGAGTAGTAACTAGCACAGATACGCAGTATTTT

J: TRBJ2-7
D: -
V: TRBV5-6
size: -
CDR3: CASSLSQGVYEQYF
DNA: TGTGCCAGCAGCTTGTCGCAGGGAGTATACGAGCAGTACTTC

J: TRBJ1-2
D: -
V: TRBV19
size: -
CDR3: CASSLLEGGYTF
DNA: TGTGCCAGTAGTTTGTTGGAAGGTGGCTACACCTTC

J: TRBJ1-1
D: -
V: TRBV4-3
size: -
CDR3: CASSQVTETEAFF
DNA: TGCGCCAGCAGCCAAGTTACGGAGACTGAAGCTTTCTTT

J: TRBJ2-6
D: TRBD1
V: TRBV2
size: -
CDR3: CASSLSRDSDLSGANVLTF
DNA: TGTGCCAGCAGTTTGTCCCGGGACAGCGATCTCTCTGGGGCCAACGTCCTGACTTTC

J: TRBJ1-1
D: -
V: TRBV6-1
size: -
CDR3: CASNLEGDTEAFF
DNA: TGTGCCAGCAACTTGGAGGGAGACACTGAAGCTTTCTTT

J: TRBJ2-1
D: -
V: TRBV9
size: -
CDR3: CASSARDRSSSYNEQFF
DNA: TGTGCCAGCAGCGCCCGTGACCGGTCGAGCTCCTACAATGAGCAGTTCTTC

J: TRBJ1-2
D: -
V: TRBV13
size: -
CDR3: CASSPTGKRPYGYTF
DNA: TGTGCCAGCAGCCCTACAGGGAAGCGACCCTATGGCTACACCTTC

J: TRBJ2-5
D: -
V: TRBV25-1
size: -
CDR3: CASSGETQYF
DNA: TGTGCCAGCAGTGGGGAGACCCAGTACTTC

J: TRBJ1-5
D: -
V: TRBV4-2
size: -
CDR3: CASSQEAGDGGQPQHF
DNA: TGTGCCAGCAGCCAAGAGGCGGGAGACGGTGGGCAGCCCCAGCATTTT

J: TRBJ1-5
D: -
V: TRBV25-1
size: -
CDR3: CASSEAGYNQPQHF
DNA: TGTGCCAGCAGTGAGGCCGGGTACAATCAGCCCCAGCATTTT

J: TRBJ2-7
D: -
V: TRBV4-3
size: once
CDR3: CASSQDGLYEQYF
DNA: TGCGCCAGCAGCCAAGATGGCCTCTACGAGCAGTACTTC

J: TRBJ1-2
D: TRBD1
V: TRBV6-5
size: -
CDR3: CASSYSTGVNYGYTF
DNA: TGTGCCAGCAGTTACTCGACAGGGGTTAACTATGGCTACACCTTC

J: TRBJ2-2
D: TRBD1
V: TRBV29-1
size: once
CDR3: CSVEGQGVGELFF
DNA: TGCAGCGTTGAAGGACAGGGTGTCGGGGAGCTGTTTTTT

J: TRBJ2-3
D: TRBD2
V: TRBV27
size: -
CDR3: CASTDLGSGVTFSTDTQYF
DNA: TGTGCCAGCACCGACTTGGGTAGCGGGGTAACATTTAGCACAGATACGCAGTATTTT

J: TRBJ1-2
D: -
V: TRBV29-1
size: -
CDR3: CSVEGARTFDPYGYTF
DNA: TGCAGCGTTGAAGGGGCCCGGACATTCGACCCCTATGGCTACACCTTC

J: TRBJ1-2
D: -
V: TRBV5-6
size: -
CDR3: CASSLGRPNYGYTF
DNA: TGTGCCAGCAGCTTGGGACGCCCGAACTATGGCTACACCTTC

J: TRBJ2-7
D: -
V: TRBV2
size: -
CDR3: CASPAYVVIVYYEQYF
DNA: TGTGCCAGCCCCGCTTATGTGGTAATCGTGTACTACGAGCAGTACTTC

J: TRBJ2-1
D: TRBD2
V: TRBV5-1
size: -
CDR3: CASSFTSGSYNEQFF
DNA: TGCGCCAGCAGCTTTACTAGCGGTTCCTACAATGAGCAGTTCTTC

J: TRBJ2-5
D: TRBD1
V: TRBV29-1
size: few
CDR3: CSTPEDRGETQYF
DNA: TGCAGCACCCCTGAGGACAGGGGAGAGACCCAGTACTTC

J: TRBJ1-2
D: -
V: TRBV29-1
size: -
CDR3: CSVDNPTGGYTF
DNA: TGCAGCGTTGATAATCCCACAGGTGGCTACACCTTC

J: TRBJ2-2
D: -
V: TRBV4-3
size: -
CDR3: CASSQGGTPDTGELFF
DNA: TGCGCCAGCAGCCAAGGCGGGACTCCCGACACCGGGGAGCTGTTTTTT

J: TRBJ2-2
D: TRBD1
V: TRBV10-3
size: -
CDR3: CAIRPGQSTGELFF
DNA: TGTGCCATCAGGCCGGGACAGTCTACCGGGGAGCTGTTTTTT

J: TRBJ2-3
D: TRBD2
V: TRBV15
size: -
CDR3: CATSATSGGAYQDTQYF
DNA: TGTGCCACCAGCGCGACTAGCGGGGGTGCTTATCAAGATACGCAGTATTTT

J: TRBJ2-7
D: -
V: TRBV27
size: -
CDR3: CASSPTGYYEQYF
DNA: TGTGCCAGCAGCCCAACAGGGTACTACGAGCAGTACTTC

J: TRBJ1-4
D: -
V: TRBV4-3
size: -
CDR3: CASSHKDQNEKLFF
DNA: TGCGCCAGCAGCCACAAGGACCAAAATGAAAAACTGTTTTTT

J: TRBJ1-1
D: -
V: TRBV30
size: -
CDR3: CAWSVLSGTEAFF
DNA: TGTGCCTGGAGTGTACTGTCCGGCACTGAAGCTTTCTTT

J: TRBJ1-5
D: -
V: TRBV29-1
size: few
CDR3: CSVVVPGDINQPQHF
DNA: TGCAGCGTTGTGGTCCCAGGGGATATCAATCAGCCCCAGCATTTT

J: TRBJ1-3
D: -
V: TRBV6-6
size: few
CDR3: CASRKDRDTIYF
DNA: TGTGCCAGCAGAAAGGACAGAGACACCATATATTTT

J: TRBJ1-1
D: -
V: TRBV5-1
size: -
CDR3: CASRQNGGTEAFF
DNA: TGCGCCAGCAGACAAAATGGAGGGACTGAAGCTTTCTTT

J: TRBJ2-4
D: -
V: TRBV5-6
size: -
CDR3: CASSSGVAKNIQYF
DNA: TGTGCCAGCAGCTCAGGGGTAGCCAAAAACATTCAGTACTTC

J: TRBJ1-2
D: -
V: TRBV13
size: -
CDR3: CASSSGHSAHGYTF
DNA: TGTGCCAGCAGCTCCGGCCACTCTGCCCATGGCTACACCTTC

J: TRBJ2-7
D: TRBD1
V: TRBV9
size: -
CDR3: CASGPGQGYEQYF
DNA: TGTGCCAGCGGCCCGGGACAGGGTTACGAGCAGTACTTC

J: TRBJ1-1
D: -
V: TRBV27
size: -
CDR3: CASSLLRSSGMNTEAFF
DNA: TGTGCCAGCAGTTTATTGAGGAGTTCAGGCATGAACACTGAAGCTTTCTTT

J: TRBJ1-2
D: -
V: TRBV5-5
size: -
CDR3: CASRPTRTDSYGYTF
DNA: TGTGCCAGCAGACCGACTAGGACAGACTCCTATGGCTACACCTTC

J: TRBJ2-7
D: TRBD1
V: TRBV30
size: -
CDR3: CATDRGYEQYF
DNA: TGTGCCACGGACAGGGGGTACGAGCAGTACTTC

J: TRBJ2-3
D: TRBD1
V: TRBV5-1
size: -
CDR3: CASSSARTGGVGTDTQYF
DNA: TGCGCCAGCAGCTCCGCCCGTACAGGGGGCGTAGGGACAGATACGCAGTATTTT

J: TRBJ2-1
D: -
V: TRBV11-2
size: few
CDR3: CASSVTSNEQFF
DNA: TGTGCCAGCAGCGTGACTAGTAATGAGCAGTTCTTC